This TCR beta chain was found in a study of blood T cell repertoires in COVID-19. About the research overall: Nucleic acid was either cDNA or gDNA, and it came from T cells, B-cell-depleted T cells, or PBMCs.

Germline CDR1 is KGHSH and CDR2 is LQKENI. The trim removed 6 bases at V and 9 bases at J, leaving 10 bases unmatched. There are 15 residues in the CDR3. Libraries were prepared by immunoSEQ multiplex PCR; TCRdb keeps only in-frame clonotypes and omits some of them. The table records a few hundred thousand clones, around 89% of them present only once. The sequence came from a woman aged 45 to 65 with COVID-19, enrolled during active disease. The chain recombines TRBV18 with TRBJ2-1; the match to TRBD2 covers 11 bases. Sequencing was done on a sample of peripheral blood. Here the CDR3 DNA reads TGTGCCAGCTCGGAAAAACTAGCGGGAGATACTGAGCAGTTCTTC. This sequence encodes CASSEKLAGDTEQFF. The whole variable domain, filled in from reference TRBV18 and TRBJ2-1, reads NAGVMQNPRHLVRRRGQEARLRCSPMKGHSHVYWYRQLPEEGLKFMVYLQKENIIDESGMPKERFSAEFPKEGPSILRIQQVVRGDSAAYFCASSEKLAGDTEQFFGPGTRLTVL.